These 20 T cell receptor beta chains share one sample of origin, sequenced in a study of shared clonotypes between healthy human individuals. Sequencing used immunoSEQ multiplex PCR; TCRdb keeps in-frame clones, though not all of them. The data hold about 2.1 million clones, with around 95% observed a single time. Naive-designated CD8 cells lacked CD45RO, were positively enriched for CCR7, and omitted terminally differentiated effector memory CD45RA+ cells. Material for sequencing was naive CD8+ T cells from PBMCs. The receptors here all came from a man in his late teens or twenties in good health. Some clones in this sample may be carry-over from other donors' samples.

This sequence joins TRBV18 and TRBJ1-1; D is uncertain. The CDR3 is 12 amino acids. Germline values: CDR1 KGHSH, CDR2 LQKENI. The V end lost 3 bases, the J end lost 8 bases, and 10 bases lay between the germline ends. The CDR3 DNA is TGTGCCAGCTCACCCCCTGTGGCAGAAGCTTTCTTT. It codes for CASSPPVAEAFF.

The gene calls are TRBV29-1 and TRBJ1-2; 8 bases are shared with TRBD1. Germline CDR1 is SQVTM and CDR2 is ANQGSEA. The J segment lost 5 bases and the V segment lost 7 bases, leaving 9 bases of the junction unmatched. The CDR3 loop spans 13 amino acids. CDR3 sequence reads: CSAETGGWYGYTF. CDR3 sequence (DNA): TGCAGCGCAGAAACAGGGGGATGGTATGGCTACACCTTC.

The chain employs TRBV27 and TRBJ2-7; D is possibly TRBD1 or TRBD2 (5 bases each). This CDR3 is 16 amino acids long. Germline loops: CDR1 MNHEY, CDR2 SMNVEV (reference sequence). V gave up 4 bases and J gave up 4 bases, with 20 bases separating them. Written as DNA, the CDR3 is TGTGCCAGCAGTTGGGGCTCAGGGAGTAGTGGTTACGAGCAGTACTTC. Its translation: CASSWGSGSSGYEQYF.

V and J are TRBV27 and TRBJ1-2, with 9 bases fitting TRBD1. The CDR3 runs 12 residues. The V and J ends lost 6 bases and 8 bases, in that order; junction bases with no gene match: 4. Germline CDR1 and CDR2: MNHEY and SMNVEV (reference sequence). The CDR3 protein is CASRGTGKGYTF. The CDR3 DNA reads as TGTGCCAGCAGGGGGACAGGGAAAGGCTACACCTTC.

The chain couples TRBV11-2 to TRBJ2-7; 10 nucleotides match TRBD2. CDR3 length: 15 residues. Germline trimming cut 4 bases from V and 3 bases from J; bases unmatched to any gene: 6. Per the germline V gene, CDR1 is SGHAT and CDR2 is FQNNGV. The CDR3 nucleotides read TGTGCCAGCAGCTCCCGCGCTAGCGGGAGCTACGAGCAGTACTTC. This encodes CASSSRASGSYEQYF. Using reference TRBV11-2 and TRBJ2-7 for the parts outside the CDR3, the full variable domain is EAGVAQSPRYKIIEKRQSVAFWCNPISGHATLYWYQQILGQGPKLLIQFQNNGVVDDSQLPKDRFSAERLKGVDSTLKIQPAKLEDSAVYLCASSSRASGSYEQYFGPGTRLTVT.

The V and J genes are TRBV27 and TRBJ2-2; D is perhaps TRBD2 (5 bases). The CDR3 is 14 amino acids. V lost 8 bases and J lost 6, with 16 bases in between. Germline V CDR1 and CDR2: MNHEY, SMNVEV (reference sequence). CDR3 sequence (DNA): TGTGCCAGCCGAATGGGTGGAGGCGCCGGGGAGCTGTTTTTT. Translating gives CASRMGGGAGELFF.

V is TRBV4-3 and J is TRBJ2-3; weak D call: TRBD1 (6 bases). Trimming pared 0 bases from V and 4 bases from J, leaving 20 bases between. This CDR3 is built from 18 residues. Germline-derived CDR1 and CDR2 are LGHNA and YSLEER. The CDR3: CASSQEWGQGLLPDTQYF. The CDR3 nucleotides are TGCGCCAGCAGCCAAGAATGGGGCCAGGGGCTATTGCCAGATACGCAGTATTTT.

The chain joins TRBV28 to TRBJ1-1, with 9 bases lining up with TRBD1. CDR1 is MDHEN, CDR2 SYDVKM, per germline. This CDR3 region has 16 residues. Trimming at V came to 3 bases and at J to 0 bases, leaving 5 bases not matched to a gene. The CDR3 protein is CASSFPGTGLNTEAFF. DNA for the CDR3: TGTGCCAGCAGTTTCCCCGGGACAGGGTTGAACACTGAAGCTTTCTTT.

This chain links TRBV28 with TRBJ2-7; D gene uncertain. Trimming shortened V by 3 bases and J by 0 bases, and 9 bases separated the two germline ends. The CDR3 has 14 residues. Per the germline V gene, CDR1 is MDHEN and CDR2 is SYDVKM. Here the CDR3 reads CASSLSTYSYEQYF. CDR3 coding DNA: TGTGCCAGCAGTTTGTCCACTTACTCCTACGAGCAGTACTTC.

The gene calls are TRBV19 and TRBJ2-7; perhaps TRBD2 as D (5 bases). The CDR3 consists of 15 residues. Germline V CDR1 and CDR2: LNHDA, SQIVND (reference sequence). V lost 2 bases to trimming and J lost 0 bases, with 11 bases between them. The CDR3 protein is CASSISAGNSYEQYF. The CDR3 DNA follows: TGTGCCAGTAGTATATCGGCCGGGAACTCCTACGAGCAGTACTTC.

This chain connects TRBV6-1 to TRBJ2-1, with no clear D. V gave up 2 bases and J gave up 4 bases, with 6 bases separating them. The CDR3 covers 13 residues. CDR1 and CDR2 (germline): MNHNS, SASEGT. CDR3 region: CASSEIPYNEQFF. In DNA, the CDR3 is TGTGCCAGCAGTGAAATCCCATACAATGAGCAGTTCTTC.

This chain links TRBV7-3 with TRBJ2-5, with D perhaps TRBD2 (6 bases). Between the trimmed V and J ends, which lost 8 bases and 4 bases, there was a span of 20 bases. CDR1 SGHTA and CDR2 FQGTGA come from the germline V gene. This CDR3 is built from 15 residues. DNA for the CDR3: TGTGCCAGCGGGGAACGGGGGACGTCGGGAGAGACCCAGTACTTC. Encoded protein: CASGERGTSGETQYF.

The chain combines TRBV10-1 with TRBJ2-7; 11 nucleotides line up with TRBD2. Germline loops: CDR1 WNHNN, CDR2 SYGVQD (reference sequence). The J segment lost 2 bases and the V segment lost 2 bases, leaving 5 bases of the junction unmatched. The CDR3 extends over 16 amino acids. CDR3 bases: TGCGCCAGCAGTGAGCGGGTAGCGGGAGGGGCCTACGAGCAGTACTTC. This gives the protein CASSERVAGGAYEQYF.

The rearrangement joins TRBV15 to TRBJ1-4; D unclear. The CDR3 sequence is 17 residues long. CDR1 is LNHNV, CDR2 YYDKDF, per germline (reference sequence). V dropped 1 base and J dropped 0 bases, with 12 bases sitting between them. CDR3 sequence (DNA): TGTGCCACCAGCAGAGGGTCCTACGACGCAACTAATGAAAAACTGTTTTTT. Protein product: CATSRGSYDATNEKLFF.

The V and J genes are TRBV5-6 and TRBJ2-7, with 11 bases aligning to TRBD1. Germline V lookup: CDR1 SGHDT, CDR2 YYEEEE. CDR3 length equals 14 residues. J lost 4 bases, V lost 4 bases, and 4 bases had no gene match. The CDR3 nucleotides are TGTGCCAGCAGCGCCGGGACAGGGGGGTACGAGCAGTACTTC. Its translation is CASSAGTGGYEQYF. The whole variable domain, filled in from reference TRBV5-6 and TRBJ2-7, reads DAGVTQSPTHLIKTRGQQVTLRCSPKSGHDTVSWYQQALGQGPQFIFQYYEEEERQRGNFPDRFSGHQFPNYSSELNVNALLLGDSALYLCASSAGTGGYEQYFGPGTRLTVT.

This clone has a single count. The same CDR3 can be traced to other DNA sequences in this sample. The rearrangement links TRBV6-5 to TRBJ2-7, with D perhaps matching TRBD2 (5 bases). Per germline, CDR1 MNHEY and CDR2 SVGAGI. The V end was cut by 0 bases, the J end by 2 bases, with 5 bases between. The CDR3 covers 13 residues. This CDR3 is CASSYSLAYEQYF. CDR3 coding DNA: TGTGCCAGCAGTTACTCACTAGCCTACGAGCAGTACTTC.

J is TRBJ1-1 and V is TRBV7-8; weak D call: TRBD1 (5 bases). This CDR3 has 11 residues. Germline CDR1 reads SGHVS; CDR2 reads FQNEAQ. The ends were cut back, 1 base at V and 11 bases at J, with 8 bases in the middle. CDR3 in DNA: TGTGCCAGCAGCTTAGGGGGGGACGCTTTCTTT. This gives the protein CASSLGGDAFF.

This clone came up once. The chain joins TRBV14 to TRBJ2-5; a possible D gene is TRBD2 (6 bases). The tail of the sequence fits TRBJ2-7 better, so the J call may be wrong. This CDR3 contains 17 residues. CDR1 SGHDN and CDR2 FVKESK come from the germline V gene. The DNA for the CDR3 is TGTGCCAGCAGCCCCGTCGGGCGGGACGGAGGGTCCTACGAGCAGTACTTC. It specifies CASSPVGRDGGSYEQYF.

This chain uses TRBV30 with TRBJ2-1; tentatively, D is TRBD1 or TRBD2 (5 bases each). This CDR3 comprises 12 residues. V was shortened by 5 bases and J by 7 bases, with 12 bases between the two germline ends. Looked up from germline, CDR1 is GTSNPN and CDR2 is SVGIG (reference sequence). For the CDR3, the DNA is TGTGCCTGGGCTCGCTGGGGGAATGAGCAGTTCTTC. It translates to CAWARWGNEQFF.

CDR3 nucleotides: TGTGCCACCAGCCCGGGCGATACGCAGTATTTT. It codes for CATSPGDTQYF. V usage is TRBV27 and J usage is TRBJ2-3, with unresolved D. Germline-derived CDR1 and CDR2 are MNHEY and SMNVEV (reference sequence). Trimming removed 10 bases from V and 6 bases from J, with 11 bases in between. This CDR3 comprises 11 residues.